The present T cell receptor (beta chain) was sequenced within a study of T cell changes during pregnancy in multiple sclerosis. Trimming at V came to 3 bases and at J to 9 bases, leaving 8 bases not matched to a gene. The germline V gene encodes CDR1 SGHDN and CDR2 FVKESK. The CDR3 has 15 residues. Profiled with immunoSEQ multiplex PCR; TCRdb holds only in-frame clones, not every one. The sample gives more than 70,000 clones, roughly 91% of which show up once; around 1.8% is in the top ten. The chain couples TRBV14 to TRBJ1-6, with 7 bases identical to TRBD1. Source: peripheral blood, taken after pregnancy. The receptor was isolated from a female donor in good health, enrolled as a control in a pregnancy study. As DNA, the CDR3 is TGTGCCAGCAGCCAGGTCCGGGACAGAGTTTCACCCCTCCACTTT. It yields the protein CASSQVRDRVSPLHF.